This T cell receptor (beta chain) was profiled in a study of identical twins. Overall study findings and caveats: Twin-shared out-of-frame alpha sequences showed excess low generation probability. With monozygotic twins, out-of-frame TCR alpha sharing exceeded what models estimated. Excess sharing between twins was weaker in beta out-of-frame sequences.

With regard to this clonotype: Its antigen is not known.

TCRdb re-called the 5' RACE reads with MiXCR, one entry per CDR3 protein. Here the sample spans under 300,000 distinct CDR3 sequences, 9.5% to 15% being singletons. CDR3 size: 17 residues. The germline gives CDR1 MNHEY, CDR2 SVGEGT. Trimming removed 5 bases from V and 4 bases from J, with 21 bases in between. These same data were also listed under a study on yellow fever vaccine responses in identical twins. Turning to that study: On the reported evidence, twins' vaccine T cell responses seemed partly convergent and partly personalized.

The rearrangement uses TRBV6-2 or TRBV6-3 and TRBJ2-1; D is perhaps TRBD2 (6 bases). Sequenced sample: memory (CD45RO+) T cells sorted from blood. This clonotype originated in a woman between 18 and 30 years old in good health. In nucleotides, the CDR3 is TGTGCCAGCAGTCAACTTGGAGGGGCCTTAGATTACAATGAGCAGTTCTTC. It is translated as CASSQLGGALDYNEQFF.